What follows are 3 T cell receptor beta chains derived from one specimen sequenced in a study of T cells in Graves' hyperthyroidism and ophthalmopathy. Amplification targeted TCR beta CDR3 regions from RNA transcripts. First-round RT-PCR with HTBI primers amplified the TCR CDR3 region. TCRdb reprocessed the multiplex PCR reads with MiXCR, giving one entry per CDR3 protein. The repertoire includes roughly 500,000 distinct CDR3 sequences, 40% to 55% of them detected once, and about two fifths sits in the top ten. Sequencing input: peripheral blood or thyroid tissue (not recorded which). These TCRs come from an adult woman with Graves' disease, either hyperthyroidism or ophthalmopathy (not recorded which).

The gene calls are TRBV6-5 and TRBJ1-2, with D hard to call. The V gene's germline CDR1 is MNHEY and CDR2 SVGAGI. V was clipped by 6 bases and J by 4 bases, with 12 bases between them. The CDR3 has 13 residues. The DNA for the CDR3 is TGTGCCAGCAGAACCGGACGGGCCTATGGCTACACCTTC. This sequence encodes CASRTGRAYGYTF.

On this clonotype itself: Given the absence of the conserved phenylalanine or tryptophan at the CDR3 end, a read error is likely. The CDR3 DNA sequence: TGCAGTGCTCCCCGAAGGACCGGGGACACTGAAGCTTTCTCT. Protein product: CSAPRRTGDTEAFS. The chain recombines TRBV20-1 with TRBJ1-1; the D is unclear. V lost 5 bases and J 3 bases, leaving 16 bases between the germline ends. Germline CDR1 DFQATT, CDR2 SNEGSKA (reference sequence). The CDR3 contains 14 residues.

This sequence joins TRBV19 and TRBJ1-2, with D tentatively TRBD1 (6 bases). Germline V lookup: CDR1 LNHDA, CDR2 SQIVND (reference sequence). The V and J ends lost 5 bases and 4 bases respectively, with 17 bases between them. The CDR3 contains 15 residues. CDR3 bases: TGTGCCAGTAGTCATACAGGGAGAATTGGCTATGGCTACACCTTC. Translated: CASSHTGRIGYGYTF.